This T cell receptor beta chain emerged from a study of blood T cells in healthy people across ages. Across the study: Using template switching, researchers captured about one barcoded beta molecule for each two T cells.

Whole-study results and caveats: A roughly linear age-dependent decrease characterized TCR beta diversity per million T cells. Naive and antigen-experienced cells could not be conclusively compared, given unsorted PBMCs.

The table lists this clonotype with many counts. The antigen remains unidentified. Germline lookup yields CDR1 LGHDT and CDR2 YNNKEL (reference sequence). This CDR3 comprises 15 residues. J gave up 1 base and V 2 bases, and 2 bases lay outside the gene matches. Through a sample-barcoded 5' primer and a J-beta primer mix, a second PCR was run for roughly 7 to 11 cycles. Each cDNA molecule carried a tag from a template-switch adaptor that contained 12 random nucleotides. Via MiXCR, TCRdb re-called the 5' RACE reads, giving one row per CDR3 protein. In the table there are 730,000 or so distinct CDR3 sequences, roughly 41% of which are singletons.

Source material: blood. This clonotype originated in an older woman in good health. The chain links TRBV3-1 to TRBJ2-3; 8 bases match TRBD2. The CDR3 bases are TGTGCCAGCAGCCAACCAGCGGGGGGCACAGATACGCAGTATTTT. It codes for CASSQPAGGTDTQYF.